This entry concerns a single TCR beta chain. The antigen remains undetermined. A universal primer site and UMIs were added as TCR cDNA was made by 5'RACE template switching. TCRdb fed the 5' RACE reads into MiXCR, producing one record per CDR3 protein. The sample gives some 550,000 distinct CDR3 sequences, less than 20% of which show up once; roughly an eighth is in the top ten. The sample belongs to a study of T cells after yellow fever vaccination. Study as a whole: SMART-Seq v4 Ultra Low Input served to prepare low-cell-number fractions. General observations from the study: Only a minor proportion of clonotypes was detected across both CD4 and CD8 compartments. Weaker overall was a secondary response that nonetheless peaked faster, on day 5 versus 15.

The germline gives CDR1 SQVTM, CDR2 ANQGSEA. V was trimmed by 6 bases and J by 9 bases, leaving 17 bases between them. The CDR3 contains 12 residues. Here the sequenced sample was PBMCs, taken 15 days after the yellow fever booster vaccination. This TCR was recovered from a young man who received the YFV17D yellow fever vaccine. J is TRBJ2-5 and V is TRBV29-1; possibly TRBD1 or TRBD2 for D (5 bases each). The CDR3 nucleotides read TGCAGCGTGGGGGATGGGCATTCGTCCCAGTACTTC. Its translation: CSVGDGHSSQYF. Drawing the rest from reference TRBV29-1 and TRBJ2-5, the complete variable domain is SAVISQKPSRDICQRGTSLTIQCQVDSQVTMMFWYRQQPGQSLTLIATANQGSEATYESGFVIDKFPISRPNLTFSTLTVSNMSPEDSSIYLCSVGDGHSSQYFGPGTRLLVL.